A single sample is the source of the 21 T cell receptor beta chains below, sequenced in a study of shared clonotypes between healthy human individuals. Sequencing was performed with immunoSEQ multiplex PCR; in TCRdb, only in-frame clones are kept and a portion is missing. The sample yields 2 million to 2.5 million clones, 90% to 95% seen once. The sample consisted of naive CD4+ T cells from PBMCs. Stated subset: CD45RA+ positively selected. These receptors were taken from a man between 18 and 29 years old in good health. Some clones in this sample may be carry-over from other donors' samples.

The genes are TRBV5-6 and TRBJ2-6; D is unclear. Germline V lookup: CDR1 SGHDT, CDR2 YYEEEE. The V end was cut by 4 bases, the J end by 7 bases, with 3 bases between. The CDR3 extends over 11 amino acids. The CDR3 DNA reads as TGTGCCAGCAGCCGCGCCAACGTCCTGACTTTC. Protein: CASSRANVLTF.

CDR3 nucleotide sequence: TGTGCCAGCAGCCCAACTCATGACCCTACGCAGTATTTT. Protein: CASSPTHDPTQYF. V gene TRBV28 combines with J gene TRBJ2-3; D ambiguous. This CDR3 region has 13 residues. Looked up from germline, CDR1 is MDHEN and CDR2 is SYDVKM. V was cut by 6 bases and J by 8 bases, with 15 bases left in between.

With regard to this clone: Other DNA sequences of this sample code for an identical CDR3. This chain uses TRBV5-1 with TRBJ2-3; the match to TRBD1 covers 9 bases. V lost 4 bases and J lost 3; bases outside the gene matches: 3. The CDR3 consists of 14 residues. Germline loops: CDR1 SGHRS, CDR2 YFSETQ. The CDR3 spells CASSPGQGTDTQYF. DNA for the CDR3: TGCGCCAGCAGCCCGGGACAGGGAACAGATACGCAGTATTTT.

A word on this clone: This sample includes further DNA sequences coding for the same CDR3. The V call is TRBV9, the J call TRBJ2-7; D is ambiguous. This CDR3 contains 13 residues. The germline V gene has CDR1 SGDLS and CDR2 YYNGEE. V was cut by 0 bases and J by 3 bases, with 7 bases left in between. The DNA for the CDR3 is TGTGCCAGCAGCGTAGGCGTCAACTACGAGCAGTACTTC. It yields the protein CASSVGVNYEQYF.

In the case of this clone: Other DNA sequences in this sample translate to the same CDR3. CDR3 in amino acids: CASSDTGELFF. For the CDR3, the DNA is TGTGCCAGTAGTGACACCGGGGAGCTGTTTTTT. The V call is TRBV19, the J call TRBJ2-2; no reliable D call. Per the germline V gene, CDR1 is LNHDA and CDR2 is SQIVND (reference sequence). CDR3 length: 11 residues. Between the trimmed V and J ends, which lost 5 bases and 3 bases, there was a span of 1 base.

V usage is TRBV4-2 and J usage is TRBJ1-6; perhaps TRBD1 as D (6 bases). Per germline, CDR1 LGHNA and CDR2 YNFKEQ. The V end lost 3 bases, the J end lost 8 bases, and 20 bases lay between the germline ends. The CDR3 totals 17 residues. For the CDR3, the DNA is TGTGCCAGCAGCCATTCCGCGAAGACAGGCGGGGATTCACCCCTCCACTTT. Translation: CASSHSAKTGGDSPLHF.

The rearrangement uses TRBV11-2 and TRBJ2-7; 12 positions agree with TRBD2. The germline V gene has CDR1 SGHAT and CDR2 FQNNGV. The V gene end was trimmed by 5 bases and the J gene end by 3 bases; junction bases not matched to a gene: 8. This CDR3 has 16 amino acids. The CDR3 loop is CASSTGLAGISYEQYF. The CDR3 nucleotides read TGTGCCAGCAGCACCGGACTAGCGGGGATTAGCTACGAGCAGTACTTC.

The chain is built from TRBV11-3 and TRBJ2-2; no reliable D call. V lost 5 bases to trimming and J lost 4 bases, with 8 bases between them. This CDR3 contains 13 residues. The germline V gene encodes CDR1 SGHNT and CDR2 YENEEA. This CDR3 reads CASSASLTGELFF. CDR3 sequence (DNA): TGTGCCAGCAGCGCCAGCCTCACCGGGGAGCTGTTTTTT.

This clone showed up just once. V gene TRBV15 combines with J gene TRBJ2-7, with 7 nucleotides matching TRBD1. Looked up from germline, CDR1 is LNHNV and CDR2 is YYDKDF (reference sequence). The CDR3 sequence is 14 residues long. V was pared by 1 base and J by 4 bases, with 4 bases of the junction left unmatched. CDR3 in amino acids: CATSRVQGPYEQYF. The CDR3 bases are TGTGCCACCAGCAGAGTACAGGGGCCATACGAGCAGTACTTC.

The genes are TRBV5-5 and TRBJ1-2, with D tentatively TRBD1 (6 bases). Germline V CDR1 and CDR2: SGHKS, YYEKEE (reference sequence). This CDR3 contains 13 residues. Trimming left V 0 bases short and J 14 bases short, with 17 bases between. CDR3 residues: CASSLEARGVNTF. CDR3 DNA sequence: TGTGCCAGCAGCTTGGAGGCCAGGGGCGTGAATACCTTC.

V usage is TRBV15 and J usage is TRBJ1-2, with D maybe TRBD1 (5 bases). V gave up 7 bases and J gave up 3 bases, with 27 bases separating them. This CDR3 has 18 amino acids. Germline CDR1 reads LNHNV; CDR2 reads YYDKDF (reference sequence). CDR3 in amino acids: CATTEDTRTGRRYYGYTF. The CDR3 bases are TGTGCCACCACCGAAGATACCCGAACAGGCCGCCGGTACTATGGCTACACCTTC.

This CDR3 reads CASSKSGQEAFF. CDR3 nucleotides: TGTGCCAGCAGCAAGTCCGGACAGGAAGCTTTCTTT. The rearrangement joins TRBV11-3 to TRBJ1-1, with D possibly matching TRBD1 (6 bases). V dropped 5 bases and J dropped 8 bases, with 12 bases sitting between them. The CDR3 has 12 amino acids. Germline-derived CDR1 and CDR2 are SGHNT and YENEEA. Full variable domain (rest looked up from reference TRBV11-3 and TRBJ1-1): EAGVVQSPRYKIIEKKQPVAFWCNPISGHNTLYWYLQNLGQGPELLIRYENEEAVDDSQLPKDRFSAERLKGVDSTLKIQPAELGDSAVYLCASSKSGQEAFFGQGTRLTVV.

The rearrangement joins TRBV30 to TRBJ2-1; 13 nucleotides match TRBD2. Trimming at V came to 3 bases and at J to 4 bases, leaving 3 bases not matched to a gene. Looked up from germline, CDR1 is GTSNPN and CDR2 is SVGIG (reference sequence). The CDR3 runs 15 residues. DNA of the CDR3: TGTGCCTGGAGGAGACTAGCGGGAGGTTACAATGAGCAGTTCTTC. Its translation: CAWRRLAGGYNEQFF.

Comment on this clone: The same CDR3 arises from other DNA sequences in this sample as well. The rearrangement uses TRBV28 and TRBJ2-3; D possibly corresponds to TRBD2 (6 bases). Germline CDR1 MDHEN, CDR2 SYDVKM. The V and J ends lost 6 bases and 0 bases respectively, with 7 bases between them. The CDR3 has 13 amino acids. The CDR3 DNA reads as TGTGCCAGCAGCAGCGGGAGCACAGATACGCAGTATTTT. Protein sequence: CASSSGSTDTQYF. The variable domain in full, completed from reference TRBV28 and TRBJ2-3, reads DVKVTQSSRYLVKRTGEKVFLECVQDMDHENMFWYRQDPGLGLRLIYFSYDVKMKEKGDIPEGYSVSREKKERFSLILESASTNQTSMYLCASSSGSTDTQYFGPGTRLTVL.

The chain has TRBV7-8 and TRBJ2-7; TRBD1 is a possible D gene (6 bases). The V gene's germline CDR1 is SGHVS and CDR2 FQNEAQ. The CDR3 is 16 residues long. V lost 5 bases, J lost 0 bases, and 17 bases lay in between. CDR3 residues: CASSPGQGFISYEQYF. As DNA, the CDR3 is TGTGCCAGCAGCCCCGGGCAGGGGTTTATCTCCTACGAGCAGTACTTC.

The J gene is TRBJ1-4, the V gene TRBV28; 7 bases are a match to TRBD1. The J segment lost 8 bases and the V segment lost 7 bases, leaving 13 bases of the junction unmatched. The CDR3 runs 15 residues. Germline V gene sequence: CDR1 MDHEN, CDR2 SYDVKM. For the CDR3, the DNA is TGTGCCAGCAACCGGGGAGGGGGCACTTGGGAAAAACTGTTTTTT. The encoded protein is CASNRGGGTWEKLFF.

The genes are TRBV4-3 and TRBJ1-2; TRBD1 agrees at 9 bases. Germline V CDR1 and CDR2: LGHNA, YSLEER. V lost 0 bases to trimming and J lost 4 bases; unmatched junction nucleotides: 12. CDR3 length equals 18 residues. The CDR3 loop is CASSQDTAPGTGIYGYTF. Written as DNA, the CDR3 is TGCGCCAGCAGCCAAGATACGGCTCCCGGGACAGGGATCTATGGCTACACCTTC.

V and J are TRBV27 and TRBJ1-5; the D is unclear. This CDR3 has 13 residues. Trimming took off 6 bases at V and 1 base at J, with 7 bases between the two ends. CDR1 is MNHEY and CDR2 is SMNVEV in the germline V gene (reference sequence). The CDR3 coding sequence is TGTGCCAGCAGATTGGGCAGCAATCAGCCCCAGCATTTT. Its translation is CASRLGSNQPQHF.

About this clone itself: The same CDR3 arises from other DNA sequences in this sample as well. This CDR3 reads CASSLNQPQHF. As DNA, the CDR3 is TGTGCCAGCTCTCTCAATCAGCCCCAGCATTTT. V and J are TRBV28 and TRBJ1-5; D unresolved. Germline V gene sequence: CDR1 MDHEN, CDR2 SYDVKM. The CDR3 runs 11 residues. Trimming cost V 8 bases and J 3 bases, with 5 bases left between them. The full variable domain, rest sourced from reference TRBV28 and TRBJ1-5, is DVKVTQSSRYLVKRTGEKVFLECVQDMDHENMFWYRQDPGLGLRLIYFSYDVKMKEKGDIPEGYSVSREKKERFSLILESASTNQTSMYLCASSLNQPQHFGDGTRLSIL.

The chain combines TRBV7-3 with TRBJ2-5, with TRBD1 identical over 8 bases. CDR1 and CDR2 (germline): SGHTA, FQGTGA. CDR3 length: 16 residues. With V trimmed by 5 bases and J by 0 bases, 8 bases remained unmatched. CDR3 coding DNA: TGTGCCAGCAGCCTGACCGGGACAGGCTACCAAGAGACCCAGTACTTC. Translation: CASSLTGTGYQETQYF.

The chain couples TRBV18 to TRBJ2-7; D could derive from TRBD1 or TRBD2 (5 bases each). V lost 2 bases and J lost 7, with 12 bases in between. Germline V gene lookup returns CDR1 KGHSH and CDR2 LQKENI. This CDR3 region has 13 residues. The CDR3: CASSPGDVREQYF. The CDR3 coding sequence is TGTGCCAGCTCACCAGGGGACGTGCGTGAGCAGTACTTC.